Below, 3 T cell receptor beta chains from the same sample are listed, as sequenced in a study of patients and donors after allogeneic stem cell transplantation. TCRdb redid the calling of the RT-PCR reads with MiXCR, one entry per CDR3 protein. The sample carries around 7,600 distinct CDR3 sequences, roughly 10% recorded once. The sample comprised blood, either unsorted or a sorted T cell fraction (not recorded which). These TCRs come from a human donor who was either an allogeneic HSCT recipient or a stem cell or donor lymphocyte infusion donor (not recorded which). It is not recorded whose cells these are; they may come from a transplant donor.

This chain connects TRBV18 to TRBJ1-4; D not resolved. The CDR3 has 14 amino acids. CDR1 and CDR2 (germline): KGHSH, LQKENI. The V and J ends lost 3 bases and 7 bases respectively, with 12 bases between them. CDR3 DNA: TGTGCCAGCTCACCTGGGCAAGGCAGTGAAAAACTGTTTTTT. Protein product: CASSPGQGSEKLFF.

As concerns this clonotype: This may be a read error, as it is one base from a much larger clone. The conserved closing phenylalanine or tryptophan is absent in this CDR3, likely reflecting a read error. The CDR3 sequence: CASSATGTSGEQYC. The CDR3 nucleotides read TGTGCCAGCAGCGCCACGGGGACCTCTGGGGAGCAGTACTGC. The chain links TRBV9 to TRBJ2-7; tentatively, D is TRBD1 or TRBD2 (5 bases each). In germline, CDR1 is SGDLS, CDR2 YYNGEE. V was shortened by 3 bases and J by 7 bases, with 17 bases between the two germline ends. The CDR3 is made up of 14 amino acids.

This clonotype has ten or more counts. This chain links TRBV5-1 with TRBJ2-3, with D perhaps being TRBD1 or TRBD2 (5 bases each). Germline V lookup: CDR1 SGHRS, CDR2 YFSETQ. V was shortened by 3 bases and J by 0 bases, with 5 bases between the two germline ends. The CDR3 consists of 13 residues. The CDR3 loop reads CASSWDSTDTQYF. DNA of the CDR3: TGCGCCAGCAGCTGGGACAGCACAGATACGCAGTATTTT.